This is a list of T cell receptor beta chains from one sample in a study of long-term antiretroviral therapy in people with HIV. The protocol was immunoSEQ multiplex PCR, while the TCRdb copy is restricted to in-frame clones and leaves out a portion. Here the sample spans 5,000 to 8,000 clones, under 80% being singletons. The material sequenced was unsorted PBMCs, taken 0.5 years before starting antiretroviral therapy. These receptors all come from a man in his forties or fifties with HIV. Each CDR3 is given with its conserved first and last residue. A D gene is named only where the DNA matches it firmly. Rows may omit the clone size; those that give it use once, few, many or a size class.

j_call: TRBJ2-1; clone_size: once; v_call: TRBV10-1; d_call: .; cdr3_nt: TGCGCCAGCAGTGATCCAATGTTGACCTACAATGAGCAGTTCTTC; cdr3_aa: CASSDPMLTYNEQFF
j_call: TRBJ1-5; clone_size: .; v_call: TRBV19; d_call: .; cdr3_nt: TGTGCCAGTAGTATCCGTCCCTATAGCAATCAGCCCCAGCATTTT; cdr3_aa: CASSIRPYSNQPQHF
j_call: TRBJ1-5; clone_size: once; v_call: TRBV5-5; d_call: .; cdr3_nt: TGTGCCAGCAGCTTGGGGAGACAGTTCAATCAGCCCCAGCATTTT; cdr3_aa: CASSLGRQFNQPQHF
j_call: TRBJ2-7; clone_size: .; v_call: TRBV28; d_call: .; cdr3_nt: TGTGCCAGCAGGCGTGGTAGCCCCTACGAGCAGTACTTC; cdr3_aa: CASRRGSPYEQYF
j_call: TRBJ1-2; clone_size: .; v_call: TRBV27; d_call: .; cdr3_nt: TGTGCCAGCAGTTTATGGGGAATGAGAAACTATGGCTACACCTTC; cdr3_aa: CASSLWGMRNYGYTF
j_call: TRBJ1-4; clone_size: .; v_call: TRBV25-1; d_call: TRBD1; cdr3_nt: TGTGCCAGCGCACTATCCGGGACAGGGAATGAAAAACTGTTTTTT; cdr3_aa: CASALSGTGNEKLFF
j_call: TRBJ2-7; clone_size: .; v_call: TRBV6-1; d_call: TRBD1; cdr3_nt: TGTGCCAGCAGTACGACAGGGTATTTGTCCTACGAGCAGTACTTC; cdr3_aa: CASSTTGYLSYEQYF
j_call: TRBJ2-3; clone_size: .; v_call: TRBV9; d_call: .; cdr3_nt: TGTGCCAGCAGCCCTGGGGGTAGTTCTTTCACAGATACGCAGTATTTT; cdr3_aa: CASSPGGSSFTDTQYF
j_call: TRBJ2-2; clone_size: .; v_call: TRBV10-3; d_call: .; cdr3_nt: TGTGCCATCAAGGGTTTGTCGAACACCGGGGAGCTGTTTTTT; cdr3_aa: CAIKGLSNTGELFF
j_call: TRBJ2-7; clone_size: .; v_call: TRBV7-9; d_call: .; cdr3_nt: TGTGCCAGCAGCTTGTCGACGGACTACGAGCAGTACTTC; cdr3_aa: CASSLSTDYEQYF
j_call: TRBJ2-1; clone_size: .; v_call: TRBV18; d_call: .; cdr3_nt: TGTGCCAGCTCACCACCGGTAGGGGAAGGTGAGCAGTTCTTC; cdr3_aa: CASSPPVGEGEQFF
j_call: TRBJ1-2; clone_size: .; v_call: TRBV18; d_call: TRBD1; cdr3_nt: TGTGCCAGCTCACCAGTGGGGACAGCTAACTATGGCTACACCTTC; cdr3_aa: CASSPVGTANYGYTF
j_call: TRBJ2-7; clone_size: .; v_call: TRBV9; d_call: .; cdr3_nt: TGTGCCAGCAGCCCGTCGTCCTCCTCCTACGAGCAGTACTTC; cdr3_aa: CASSPSSSSYEQYF
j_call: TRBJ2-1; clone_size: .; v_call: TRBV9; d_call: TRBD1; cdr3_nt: TGTGCCAGCAGCACGGACCGGGACAGCACTATCAATGAGCAGTTCTTC; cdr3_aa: CASSTDRDSTINEQFF
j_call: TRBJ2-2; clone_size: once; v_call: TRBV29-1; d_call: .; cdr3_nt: TGCAGCGTTGGTGTAGGGGGGGGAAACACCGGGGAGCTGTTTTTT; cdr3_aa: CSVGVGGGNTGELFF
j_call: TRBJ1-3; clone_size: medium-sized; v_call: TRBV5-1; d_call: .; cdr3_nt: TGCGCCAGCAGCTTGTCTTTGGGTAGTAGCTCTGGAAACACCATATATTTT; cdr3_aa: CASSLSLGSSSGNTIYF
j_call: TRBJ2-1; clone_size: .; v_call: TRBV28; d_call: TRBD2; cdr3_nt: TGTGCCAGCAGCCTAGGGAGCGGGGGGTTCTACAATGAGCAGTTCTTC; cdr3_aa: CASSLGSGGFYNEQFF
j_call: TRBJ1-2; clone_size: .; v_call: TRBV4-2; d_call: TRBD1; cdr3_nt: TGTGCCAGCAGCACTCATCCTAGGGCCCAGGGGGATGATGGCTACACCTTC; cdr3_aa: CASSTHPRAQGDDGYTF
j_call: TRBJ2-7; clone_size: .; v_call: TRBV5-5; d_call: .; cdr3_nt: TGTGCCAGCAGCTTACAGGGTTCTCGGGAGCAGTACTTC; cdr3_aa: CASSLQGSREQYF
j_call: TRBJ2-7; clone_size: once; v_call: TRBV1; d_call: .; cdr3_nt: TGCACCAGCAGCCACACATGGCCGGGGAGGGTAATCTACGAGCAGTACTTC; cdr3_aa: CTSSHTWPGRVIYEQYF
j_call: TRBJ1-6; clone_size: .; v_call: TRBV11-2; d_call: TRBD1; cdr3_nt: TGTGCCAGCAGCTTACCGACACAGGGGTTGAATTCACCCCTCCACTTT; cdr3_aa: CASSLPTQGLNSPLHF
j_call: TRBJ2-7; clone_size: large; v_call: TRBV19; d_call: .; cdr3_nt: TGTGCCAGTAGTATGGACGTCGGGACCTACGAGCAGTACTTC; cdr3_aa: CASSMDVGTYEQYF
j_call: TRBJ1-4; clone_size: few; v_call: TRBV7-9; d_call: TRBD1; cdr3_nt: TGTGCCAGCAGCTTGGGCGGACAGGGGACTAATGAAAAACTGTTTTTT; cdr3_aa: CASSLGGQGTNEKLFF
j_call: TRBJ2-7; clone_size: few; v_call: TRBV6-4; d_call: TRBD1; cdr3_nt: TGTGCCACGTCGACAGGGGGTCTCCACGAGCAGTACTTC; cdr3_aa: CATSTGGLHEQYF
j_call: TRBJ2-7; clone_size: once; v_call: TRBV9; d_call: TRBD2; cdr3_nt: TGTGCCAGCAGCGTAGGGTTAGCGGGGGGGAGCAGCTCCTACGAGCAGTACTTC; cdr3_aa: CASSVGLAGGSSSYEQYF
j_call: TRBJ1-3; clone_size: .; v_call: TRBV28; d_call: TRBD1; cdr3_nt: TGTGCCAGCAGTTTAGAGACAGGGAGGGACACCATATATTTT; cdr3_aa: CASSLETGRDTIYF
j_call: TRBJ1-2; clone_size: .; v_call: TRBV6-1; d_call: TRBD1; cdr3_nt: TGTGCCAGCAGTGAAAACAGGGGGTCGGGTGGCTACACCTTC; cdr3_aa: CASSENRGSGGYTF
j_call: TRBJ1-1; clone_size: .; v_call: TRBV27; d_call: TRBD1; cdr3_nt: TGTGCCAGCAAGATACAGGGGATTAACACTGAAGCTTTCTTT; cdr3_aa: CASKIQGINTEAFF
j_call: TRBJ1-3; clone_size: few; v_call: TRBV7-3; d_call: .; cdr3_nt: TGTGCCAGCAGCTTAGGACCTGGAAACACCATATATTTT; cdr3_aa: CASSLGPGNTIYF
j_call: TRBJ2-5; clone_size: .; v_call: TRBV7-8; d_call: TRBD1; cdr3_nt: TGTGCCAGCAGCGACGCCATACAGGGGGCCTCCATTCAAGAGACCCAGTACTTC; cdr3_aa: CASSDAIQGASIQETQYF
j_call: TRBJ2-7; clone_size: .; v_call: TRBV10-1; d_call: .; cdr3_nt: TGCGCCAGCAGTGAGGGACTGGGTTCCTACGAGCAGTACTTC; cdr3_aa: CASSEGLGSYEQYF
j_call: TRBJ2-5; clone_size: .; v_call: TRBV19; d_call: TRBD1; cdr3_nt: TGTGCCAGTAGTATTATTCCTGGCAGGGGGCCAGAGACCCAGTACTTC; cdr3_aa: CASSIIPGRGPETQYF
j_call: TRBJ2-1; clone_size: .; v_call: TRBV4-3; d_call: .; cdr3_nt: TGCGCCAGCAGCCAGGAGGGAAACTCATGGAATGAGCAGTTCTTC; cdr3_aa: CASSQEGNSWNEQFF
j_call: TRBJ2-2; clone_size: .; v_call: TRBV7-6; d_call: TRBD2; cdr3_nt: TGTGCCAGCAGCCTTACTAGCGGGGGGCCTACCGGGGAGCTGTTTTTT; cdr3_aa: CASSLTSGGPTGELFF
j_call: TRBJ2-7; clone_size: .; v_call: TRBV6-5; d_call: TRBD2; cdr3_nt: TGTGCCAGCAGCACGGGACTAGCGGTTGGGCAGTACTTC; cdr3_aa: CASSTGLAVGQYF
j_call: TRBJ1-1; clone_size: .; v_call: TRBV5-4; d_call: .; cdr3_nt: TGTGCCAGCAGCTGGTCGGTCAGGAACACTGAAGCTTTCTTT; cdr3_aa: CASSWSVRNTEAFF
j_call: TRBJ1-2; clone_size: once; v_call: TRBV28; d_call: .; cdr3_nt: TGTGCCAGCAGTTTCAAGGGGCTCGGCTACACCTTC; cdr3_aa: CASSFKGLGYTF
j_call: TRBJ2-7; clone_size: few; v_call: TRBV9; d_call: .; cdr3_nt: TGTGCCAGCAGCGCCCCGAGCTCACCCTACGAGCAGTACTTC; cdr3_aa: CASSAPSSPYEQYF
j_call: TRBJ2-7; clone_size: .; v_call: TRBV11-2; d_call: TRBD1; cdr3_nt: TGTGCCAGCAGCTTAAAAGGGATACAGGGGCGGGCATACGAGCAGTACTTC; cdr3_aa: CASSLKGIQGRAYEQYF
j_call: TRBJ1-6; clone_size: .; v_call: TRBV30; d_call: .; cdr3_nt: TGTGCCTGGAGTTCCCAAAATTCACCCCTCCACTTT; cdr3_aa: CAWSSQNSPLHF
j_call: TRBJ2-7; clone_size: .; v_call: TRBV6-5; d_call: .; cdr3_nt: TGTGCCAGCAGTTACGGTGAGGGCTCCTACGAGCAGTACTTC; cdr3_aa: CASSYGEGSYEQYF
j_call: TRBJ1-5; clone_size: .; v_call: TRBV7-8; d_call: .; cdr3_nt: TGTGCCAGCAGCCTTTTGCAGGGGCAGCCCCAGCATTTT; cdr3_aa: CASSLLQGQPQHF
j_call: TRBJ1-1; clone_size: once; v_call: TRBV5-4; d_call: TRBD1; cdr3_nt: TGTGCCAGCAGCTTCTCGGCAGGGGGCATTGAAGCTTTCTTT; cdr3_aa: CASSFSAGGIEAFF
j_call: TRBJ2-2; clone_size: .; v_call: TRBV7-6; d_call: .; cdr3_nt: TGTGCCAGCAGCGCGGGACAGTCAAACACCGGGGAGCTGTTTTTT; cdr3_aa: CASSAGQSNTGELFF
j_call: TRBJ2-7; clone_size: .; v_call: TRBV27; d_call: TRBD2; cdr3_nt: TGTGCCAGCAGTGAACTAGCGGGGGGGTCCGAGCAGTACTTC; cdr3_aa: CASSELAGGSEQYF
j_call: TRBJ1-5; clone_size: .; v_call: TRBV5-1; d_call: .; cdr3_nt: TGCGCCAGCAGCTTGGGGGGGACTTCCGGCAATCAGCCCCAGCATTTT; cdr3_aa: CASSLGGTSGNQPQHF
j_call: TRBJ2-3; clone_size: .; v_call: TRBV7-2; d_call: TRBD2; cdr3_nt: TGTGCCAGCAGCCCAATACGGACTAGCGGGCTCACAGATACGCAGTATTTT; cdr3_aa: CASSPIRTSGLTDTQYF
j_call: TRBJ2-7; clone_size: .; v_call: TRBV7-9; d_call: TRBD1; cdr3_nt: TGTGCCAGCAGCTCCACCGGGACAGGGGCCGGATACGAGCAGTACTTC; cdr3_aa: CASSSTGTGAGYEQYF
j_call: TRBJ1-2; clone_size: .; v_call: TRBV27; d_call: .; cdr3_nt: TGTGCCAGCAGTTCCCCCCCGGGGGCGCATAACTATGGCTACACCTTC; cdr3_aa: CASSSPPGAHNYGYTF
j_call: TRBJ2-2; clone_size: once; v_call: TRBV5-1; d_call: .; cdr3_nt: TGCGCCAGCAGCTTGGCCGGCGGGACGGGGCCCGGGGAGCTGTTTTTT; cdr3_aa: CASSLAGGTGPGELFF